This T cell receptor (beta chain) was recorded in a study of OX40 agonist ivuxolimab in advanced cancers. Measured with immunoSEQ multiplex PCR; TCRdb has only the in-frame clones, and not every one. The sample has 70,000 or so clones; roughly 82% are singletons. Germline lookup yields CDR1 LNHDA and CDR2 SQIVND (reference sequence). The germline V and J ends were trimmed by 7 bases and 5 bases, with 11 bases remaining between them. The CDR3 spans 12 residues. The specimen comprised CD4+ or CD8+ T cells sorted from blood, sampled in a trial of the OX40 agonist ivuxolimab. This receptor was identified in an adult with an advanced solid tumor such as melanoma, head and neck, liver or kidney cancer. This rearrangement joins TRBV19 to TRBJ1-1; D perhaps matches TRBD1 (6 bases). The CDR3 DNA is TGTGCCAGTAAACAGGGCGAGACTGAAGCTTTCTTT. Translation gives CASKQGETEAFF.